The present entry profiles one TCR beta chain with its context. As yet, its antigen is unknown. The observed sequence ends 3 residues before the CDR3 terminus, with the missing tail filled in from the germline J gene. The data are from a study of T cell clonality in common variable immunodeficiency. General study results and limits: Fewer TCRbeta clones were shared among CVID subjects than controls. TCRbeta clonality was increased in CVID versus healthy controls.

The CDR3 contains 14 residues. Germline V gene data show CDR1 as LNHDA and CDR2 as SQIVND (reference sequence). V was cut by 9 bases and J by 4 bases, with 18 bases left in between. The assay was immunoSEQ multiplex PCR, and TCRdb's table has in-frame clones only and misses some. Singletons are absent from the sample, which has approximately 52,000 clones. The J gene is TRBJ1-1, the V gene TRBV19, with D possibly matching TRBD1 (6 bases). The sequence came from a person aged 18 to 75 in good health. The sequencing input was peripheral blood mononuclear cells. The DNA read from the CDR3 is TGTGCCAGCCACTTCACAGGGATCGGCACTGAA. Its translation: CASHFTGIGTE. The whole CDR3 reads CASHFTGIGTEAFF.